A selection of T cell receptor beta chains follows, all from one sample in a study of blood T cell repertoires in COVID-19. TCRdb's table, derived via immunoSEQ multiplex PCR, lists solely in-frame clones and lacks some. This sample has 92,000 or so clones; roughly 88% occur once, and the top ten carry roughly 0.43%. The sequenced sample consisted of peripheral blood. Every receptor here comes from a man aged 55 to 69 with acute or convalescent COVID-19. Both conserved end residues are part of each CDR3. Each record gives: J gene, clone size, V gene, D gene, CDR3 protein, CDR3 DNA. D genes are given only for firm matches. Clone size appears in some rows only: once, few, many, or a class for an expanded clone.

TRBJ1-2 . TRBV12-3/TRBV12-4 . CASKRTGSVGYTF TGTGCCAGCAAACGGACGGGGTCAGTAGGCTACACCTTC
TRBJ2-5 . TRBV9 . CASSEAGLGQETQYF TGTGCCAGCAGCGAAGCAGGGTTGGGACAAGAGACCCAGTACTTC
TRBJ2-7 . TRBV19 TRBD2 CASSISPGGYEQYF TGTGCCAGTAGTATATCCCCGGGGGGATACGAGCAGTACTTC
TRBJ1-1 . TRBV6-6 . CASSYSKEADTEAFF TGTGCCAGCAGTTACTCGAAAGAGGCGGACACTGAAGCTTTCTTT
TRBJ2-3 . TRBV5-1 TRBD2 CASSQRLAVGTDTQYF TGCGCCAGCAGCCAAAGACTAGCGGTTGGCACAGATACGCAGTATTTT
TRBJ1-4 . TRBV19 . CASSIYRAANEKLFF TGTGCCAGTAGTATCTACAGGGCGGCTAATGAAAAACTGTTTTTT
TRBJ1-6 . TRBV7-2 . CASSPRTENSPLHF TGTGCCAGCAGCCCTAGGACAGAGAATTCACCCCTCCACTTT
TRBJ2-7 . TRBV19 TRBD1 CASRAGTGVYEQYF TGTGCCAGTAGGGCCGGGACAGGAGTCTACGAGCAGTACTTC
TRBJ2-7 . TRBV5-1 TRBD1 CASSLGGGGYEQYF TGCGCCAGCAGCTTGGGAGGGGGCGGTTACGAGCAGTACTTC
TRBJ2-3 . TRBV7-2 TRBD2 CASSLVRLAGGLSTDTQYF TGTGCCAGCAGCTTAGTTAGACTAGCGGGGGGCCTTAGCACAGATACGCAGTATTTT
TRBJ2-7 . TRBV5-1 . CASSSPDFSRVDEQYF TGCGCCAGCAGCTCCCCGGACTTCTCACGGGTGGACGAGCAGTACTTC
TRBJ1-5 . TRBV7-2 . CASGLGPGQPQHF TGTGCCAGCGGCTTGGGGCCGGGTCAGCCCCAGCATTTT
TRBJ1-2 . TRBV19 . CASSMAGVNYGYTF TGTGCCAGTAGTATGGCGGGCGTTAACTATGGCTACACCTTC
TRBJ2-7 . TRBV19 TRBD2 CASASGSGYEQYF TGTGCCAGTGCTAGCGGGAGCGGGTACGAGCAGTACTTC
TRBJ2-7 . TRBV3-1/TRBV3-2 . CASSQGTLAYEQYF TGTGCCAGCAGCCAAGGGACACTCGCCTACGAGCAGTACTTC
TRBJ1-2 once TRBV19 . CASILGAGRQDYGYTF TGTGCCAGTATCCTGGGGGCAGGCCGGCAGGACTATGGCTACACCTTC
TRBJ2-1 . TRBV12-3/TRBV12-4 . CASSFEIAFEQFF TGTGCCAGCAGTTTTGAGATAGCATTTGAGCAGTTCTTC
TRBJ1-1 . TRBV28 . CASSSSRVSHTEAFF TGTGCCAGCAGTTCCTCCCGGGTTTCCCACACTGAAGCTTTCTTT
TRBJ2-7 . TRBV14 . CASSQMRDYEQYF TGTGCCAGCAGCCAAATGCGGGACTACGAGCAGTACTTC
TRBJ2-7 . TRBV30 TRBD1 CASILGQGAYEQYF TGTGCCTCAATCCTCGGACAGGGGGCTTACGAGCAGTACTTC
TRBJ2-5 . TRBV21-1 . CASSKFVPLRGTQYF TGTGCCAGCAGCAAATTTGTGCCACTTCGAGGGACCCAGTACTTC
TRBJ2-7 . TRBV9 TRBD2 CASSVSSSLASGFEQYF TGTGCCAGCAGCGTAAGTTCCTCGTTGGCTAGCGGGTTCGAGCAGTACTTC
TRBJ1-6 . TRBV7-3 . CASSLTGTGPLHF TGTGCCAGCAGCTTAACGGGTACGGGTCCCCTCCACTTT
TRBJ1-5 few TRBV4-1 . CASSSRYNSNQPQHF TGCGCCAGCAGCTCCAGGTACAATAGCAATCAGCCCCAGCATTTT
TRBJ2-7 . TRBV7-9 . CASSSLARYEQYF TGTGCCAGCAGCTCCCTAGCTCGCTACGAGCAGTACTTC
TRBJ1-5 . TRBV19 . CASSFGGNQPQHF TGTGCCAGTAGTTTCGGCGGGAATCAGCCCCAGCATTTT
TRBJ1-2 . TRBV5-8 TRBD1 CASSHQTGAPGYGYTF TGTGCCAGCAGCCACCAAACAGGGGCCCCAGGGTATGGCTACACCTTC